One sample yielded the 30 T cell receptor beta chains listed below, sequenced in a study of cytomegalovirus exposure and HLA in healthy donors (dated by TCRdb to the late 2010s). Libraries were constructed by the immunoSEQ multiplex PCR assay. For the multiplex PCR, a mixture combining 60 forward primers for TCR Vbeta segments and 13 reverse primers for TCR Jbeta segments was used. Sourced from immuneACCESS, this table was stored by TCRdb with only in-frame sequences that have V and J called. A share of the clones is absent; for the studies checked, an unresolved V gene accounts for under half, and the remainder has no known explanation. The sample contains around 78,000 clones, around 80% of them found a single time. 0.9% to 1.2% of the sample comes from the top ten. Sequencing was carried out using PBMCs. The receptor source for this set is a male donor in good health and CMV-seronegative.

This chain connects TRBV9 to TRBJ2-1; TRBD1 aligns across 7 bases. This CDR3 has 14 residues. Germline assignment: CDR1 SGDLS and CDR2 YYNGEE. After removal of 3 bases from V and 10 bases from J, the junction contained 10 bases not matched to a gene. CDR3 sequence (DNA): TGTGCCAGCAGCGCCGACAGGGCAGTTGCAGAGCAGTTCTTC. It translates to CASSADRAVAEQFF. Combining the CDR3 with reference TRBV9 and TRBJ2-1 gives the whole variable domain DSGVTQTPKHLITATGQRVTLRCSPRSGDLSVYWYQQSLDQGLQFLIQYYNGEERAKGNILERFSAQQFPDLHSELNLSSLELGDSALYFCASSADRAVAEQFFGPGTRLTVL.

The chain joins TRBV9 to TRBJ2-2, with a tentative D call TRBD1 (5 bases). Between the trimmed V and J ends, which lost 3 bases and 2 bases, there was a span of 14 bases. This CDR3 has 16 amino acids. Germline-derived CDR1 and CDR2 are SGDLS and YYNGEE. In nucleotides, the CDR3 is TGTGCCAGCAGCGACCCACGACAGCCCAACACCGGGGAGCTGTTTTTT. It encodes CASSDPRQPNTGELFF.

The V call is TRBV2, the J call TRBJ2-2; D is unresolved. V gave up 4 bases and J gave up 7 bases, with 7 bases separating them. This CDR3 region has 12 residues. Germline-derived CDR1 and CDR2 are SNHLY and FYNNEI. Here the CDR3 DNA reads TGTGCCAGCAGTGTCACCGGCGGGGAGCTGTTTTTT. Residues: CASSVTGGELFF.

This clone turned up a few times. The CDR3 bases are TGTGCCAGCAGTCTCTCCCCCCCCACTAGCGGCTTCACAGATACGCAGTATTTT. As protein: CASSLSPPTSGFTDTQYF. This sequence joins TRBV28 and TRBJ2-3; 8 nucleotides match TRBD2. J gave up 2 bases and V 5 bases, and 15 bases lay outside the gene matches. The CDR3 contains 18 residues. Germline CDR1 and CDR2: MDHEN and SYDVKM.

This clone has a single count. This chain joins TRBV19 and TRBJ1-2; D is unclear. Trimming left V 5 bases short and J 4 bases short, with 14 bases between. The CDR3 has 14 residues. Per germline, CDR1 LNHDA and CDR2 SQIVND (reference sequence). The CDR3 sequence: CASSGQVFLYGYTF. The CDR3 bases are TGTGCCAGTAGTGGTCAGGTCTTCCTCTATGGCTACACCTTC.

The rearrangement uses TRBV28 and TRBJ1-1; tentatively, D is TRBD1 (5 bases). Trimming took 6 bases from V and 2 from J, leaving 19 bases between them. This CDR3 region has 16 residues. From germline, CDR1 is MDHEN and CDR2 SYDVKM. This CDR3 reads CASRDGAERFNTEAFF. The CDR3 nucleotides read TGTGCCAGCAGAGATGGGGCAGAGAGGTTTAACACTGAAGCTTTCTTT. Variable domain in full (rest from reference TRBV28 and TRBJ1-1): DVKVTQSSRYLVKRTGEKVFLECVQDMDHENMFWYRQDPGLGLRLIYFSYDVKMKEKGDIPEGYSVSREKKERFSLILESASTNQTSMYLCASRDGAERFNTEAFFGQGTRLTVV.

The chain's CDR3 is CASSVQGAVETQYF. For the CDR3, the DNA is TGCGCCAGCAGCGTACAGGGGGCGGTGGAGACCCAGTACTTC. The gene calls are TRBV5-1 and TRBJ2-5; 9 bases match TRBD1. V lost 4 bases, J lost 5 bases, and 6 bases stayed unmatched. CDR3 length: 14 residues. CDR1 SGHRS and CDR2 YFSETQ come from the germline V gene. Looking up the rest from reference TRBV5-1 and TRBJ2-5 gives the full variable domain: KAGVTQTPRYLIKTRGQQVTLSCSPISGHRSVSWYQQTPGQGLQFLFEYFSETQRNKGNFPGRFSGRQFSNSRSEMNVSTLELGDSALYLCASSVQGAVETQYFGPGTRLLVL.

The rearrangement uses TRBV2 and TRBJ2-7, with 9 bases fitting TRBD1. V lost 2 bases to trimming and J lost 6 bases; unmatched junction nucleotides: 8. The CDR3 length is 15 residues. CDR1 SNHLY and CDR2 FYNNEI come from the germline V gene. In nucleotides, the CDR3 is TGTGCCAGCAGTGAATTGGGACAGGGTGTTGGCGAGCAGTACTTC. Its protein is CASSELGQGVGEQYF.

CDR3 sequence (DNA): TGTGCCAGCAGTGAATGGGGGGACAGGGAGCTTGGAAACACCATATATTTT. Protein product: CASSEWGDRELGNTIYF. V gene TRBV25-1 combines with J gene TRBJ1-3; 9 bases match TRBD1. CDR1 MGHDK and CDR2 SYGVNS come from the germline V gene. Trimming took 1 base from V and 3 from J; bases not matched to a gene: 7. The length of the CDR3 is 17 residues. Together with reference TRBV25-1 and TRBJ1-3, the CDR3 gives the full variable domain: EADIYQTPRYLVIGTGKKITLECSQTMGHDKMYWYQQDPGMELHLIHYSYGVNSTEKGDLSSESTVSRIRTEHFPLTLESARPSHTSQYLCASSEWGDRELGNTIYFGEGSWLTVV.

This clone was seen only once. CDR3 loop: CASSPSLTDTQYF. The DNA of the CDR3 is TGTGCCAGCAGTCCATCACTAACAGATACGCAGTATTTT. V and J are TRBV2 and TRBJ2-3; the D is unclear. V lost 5 bases and J lost 3, with 9 bases in between. The CDR3 loop spans 13 amino acids. In germline, CDR1 is SNHLY, CDR2 FYNNEI.

This chain connects TRBV11-3 to TRBJ2-1, with 12 nucleotides matching TRBD2. This CDR3 has 15 residues. V shed 5 bases and J 8 bases; nucleotides not matched to a gene: 7. In germline, CDR1 is SGHNT, CDR2 YENEEA. Here the CDR3 DNA reads TGTGCCAGCAGCGAGACTAGCGGGAGATTCGATGAGCAGTTCTTC. Encoded protein: CASSETSGRFDEQFF.

The rearrangement links TRBV6-1 to TRBJ2-5; 9 bases fit TRBD2. The V segment lost 5 bases and the J segment 5 bases; nucleotides outside the gene matches: 3. Germline-derived CDR1 and CDR2 are MNHNS and SASEGT. CDR3 length equals 13 residues. CDR3 coding DNA: TGTGCCAGCAGTATCAGCGGGGGGGAGACCCAGTACTTC. It codes for CASSISGGETQYF.

The J gene is TRBJ2-1, the V gene TRBV5-1, with 10 bases aligning to TRBD1. Losses at the gene ends were 4 bases for V and 14 bases for J; bases not matched to a gene: 21. The CDR3 extends over 17 amino acids. The germline V gene has CDR1 SGHRS and CDR2 YFSETQ. The CDR3 here is CASSPAALTGGAPVKFF. The CDR3 DNA reads as TGCGCCAGCAGCCCAGCTGCGCTGACAGGGGGCGCTCCCGTGAAGTTCTTC. Supplemented by reference TRBV5-1 and TRBJ2-1, the full variable domain reads KAGVTQTPRYLIKTRGQQVTLSCSPISGHRSVSWYQQTPGQGLQFLFEYFSETQRNKGNFPGRFSGRQFSNSRSEMNVSTLELGDSALYLCASSPAALTGGAPVKFFGPGTRLTVL.

The chain combines TRBV4-1 with TRBJ1-1, with D possibly being TRBD1 (6 bases). Germline CDR1 and CDR2: MGHRA and YSYEKL. V gave up 0 bases and J gave up 8 bases, with 13 bases separating them. The CDR3 loop spans 14 amino acids. This CDR3 reads CASSQERTVEEAFF. Written as DNA, the CDR3 is TGCGCCAGCAGCCAAGAAAGGACAGTTGAAGAAGCTTTCTTT.

The chain combines TRBV5-1 with TRBJ2-5, with 15 bases fitting TRBD2. Germline lookup yields CDR1 SGHRS and CDR2 YFSETQ. Trimming at V came to 0 bases and at J to 3 bases, leaving 6 bases not matched to a gene. The CDR3 loop spans 18 amino acids. The CDR3 reads CASSLVLGLAGGKETQYF. The CDR3 nucleotides are TGCGCCAGCAGCTTGGTCCTGGGACTAGCGGGAGGAAAAGAGACCCAGTACTTC.

The rearrangement links TRBV6-1 to TRBJ2-5; weak D call: TRBD1 (6 bases). TRBJ2-7 explains the end of the DNA better; the J call may be wrong. The CDR3 consists of 13 residues. Per the germline V gene, CDR1 is MNHNS and CDR2 is SASEGT. CDR3 sequence reads: CASTWTVSYEQYF. The CDR3 bases are TGTGCCAGCACATGGACAGTCTCCTACGAGCAGTACTTC.

The rearrangement uses TRBV19 and TRBJ2-1; 8 positions agree with TRBD2. Per the germline V gene, CDR1 is LNHDA and CDR2 is SQIVND (reference sequence). The CDR3 runs to 14 residues. V trimming: 4 bases; J trimming: 5 bases; junction bases outside the gene matches: 4. The CDR3 bases are TGTGCCAGTAGTAGACTAGCGAGGGACAATGAGCAGTTCTTC. Protein sequence: CASSRLARDNEQFF. The full variable domain, its missing parts supplied by reference TRBV19 and TRBJ2-1, is DGGITQSPKYLFRKEGQNVTLSCEQNLNHDAMYWYRQDPGQGLRLIYYSQIVNDFQKGDIAEGYSVSREKKESFPLTVTSAQKNPTAFYLCASSRLARDNEQFFGPGTRLTVL.

This chain joins TRBV9 and TRBJ2-7; 13 bases match TRBD2. The CDR3 runs 15 residues. Germline CDR1 and CDR2: SGDLS and YYNGEE. J was trimmed by 5 bases and V by 3 bases; bases with no gene match: 5. The CDR3 nucleotides are TGTGCCAGCAGCGACGGACTAGCGGGAGTCCACGAGCAGTACTTC. This sequence encodes CASSDGLAGVHEQYF.

The genes are TRBV10-2 and TRBJ2-5; no clear D. Germline-derived CDR1 and CDR2 are WSHSY and SAAADI. The germline V and J ends were trimmed by 4 bases and 5 bases, with 14 bases remaining between them. CDR3 length equals 14 residues. CDR3 DNA sequence: TGCGCCAGCAGTGGCCCGGTGGCGGCGGAGACCCAGTACTTC. It translates to CASSGPVAAETQYF.

This chain uses TRBV4-2 with TRBJ2-3; no definite D call. The germline CDR1 and CDR2 sequences are LGHNA and YNFKEQ. The CDR3 covers 14 residues. The germline V and J ends were trimmed by 0 bases and 1 base, with 5 bases remaining between them. CDR3 region: CASSQDPGTDTQYF. DNA of the CDR3: TGTGCCAGCAGCCAAGATCCGGGCACAGATACGCAGTATTTT.

The chain has TRBV19 and TRBJ2-5; 13 nucleotides line up with TRBD2. The CDR3 runs 16 residues. V lost 4 bases to trimming and J lost 1 base; unmatched junction nucleotides: 3. Germline lookup yields CDR1 LNHDA and CDR2 SQIVND (reference sequence). In nucleotides, the CDR3 is TGTGCCAGTAGTAATGGACTAGCGGGGGTCCAAGAGACCCAGTACTTC. This translates into CASSNGLAGVQETQYF.

The genes are TRBV30 and TRBJ1-2, with 7 bases aligning to TRBD1. CDR3 length: 13 amino acids. Germline V gives CDR1 GTSNPN, CDR2 SVGIG (reference sequence). Trimming at V came to 1 base and at J to 4 bases, leaving 3 bases not matched to a gene. CDR3 protein: CAWSGNRGYGYTF. In DNA form, the CDR3 reads TGTGCCTGGAGTGGTAACAGGGGCTATGGCTACACCTTC.

V is TRBV28 and J is TRBJ2-3, with TRBD2 as a possible D gene (6 bases). This CDR3 is built from 15 residues. V lost 6 bases, J lost 6 bases, and 19 bases lay in between. Looked up from germline, CDR1 is MDHEN and CDR2 is SYDVKM. The CDR3 nucleotides are TGTGCCAGCAGAGGGAGGCAGGACGGCCTGGATACGCAGTATTTT. Encoded protein: CASRGRQDGLDTQYF.

V is TRBV27 and J is TRBJ2-1; D is unclear. Looked up from germline, CDR1 is MNHEY and CDR2 is SMNVEV (reference sequence). This CDR3 has 13 amino acids. Trimming took off 3 bases at V and 3 bases at J, with 6 bases between the two ends. This chain's CDR3 is CASSFNGYNEQFF. CDR3 sequence (DNA): TGTGCCAGCAGTTTCAACGGCTACAATGAGCAGTTCTTC.

The V and J genes are TRBV6-1 and TRBJ1-6; D gene unclear. The CDR3 loop spans 13 amino acids. Trimming stripped 6 bases from V and 10 bases from J, with 13 bases between. Germline lookup yields CDR1 MNHNS and CDR2 SASEGT. CDR3 DNA sequence: TGTGCCAGCAGAGCTGAGAGGAGGTCACCCCTCCACTTT. Its translation is CASRAERRSPLHF.

The rearrangement links TRBV19 to TRBJ1-6, with TRBD1 matching 11 bases. The J segment lost 10 bases and the V segment lost 5 bases, leaving 7 bases of the junction unmatched. Germline CDR1 reads LNHDA; CDR2 reads SQIVND (reference sequence). The CDR3 has 15 residues. CDR3 bases: TGTGCCAGTAGTTCCATCGGGACAGGGGGATCACCCCTCCACTTT. Amino acid sequence: CASSSIGTGGSPLHF. The full variable domain, rest sourced from reference TRBV19 and TRBJ1-6, is DGGITQSPKYLFRKEGQNVTLSCEQNLNHDAMYWYRQDPGQGLRLIYYSQIVNDFQKGDIAEGYSVSREKKESFPLTVTSAQKNPTAFYLCASSSIGTGGSPLHFGNGTRLTVT.

This chain uses TRBV30 with TRBJ1-5; 8 bases map to TRBD1. CDR3 length: 13 residues. The V gene's germline CDR1 is GTSNPN and CDR2 SVGIG (reference sequence). The J segment lost 10 bases and the V segment lost 1 base, leaving 6 bases of the junction unmatched. DNA for the CDR3: TGTGCCTGGAGTGGACAGGGGCCCAGACCCCAGCATTTT. Residues: CAWSGQGPRPQHF.

The genes are TRBV27 and TRBJ1-1, with TRBD1 matching 7 bases. The trim removed 1 base at V and 1 base at J, leaving 3 bases unmatched. The CDR3 extends over 15 amino acids. Germline values: CDR1 MNHEY, CDR2 SMNVEV (reference sequence). CDR3 in amino acids: CASSLYGTANTEAFF. In DNA form, the CDR3 reads TGTGCCAGCAGTTTATACGGGACAGCGAACACTGAAGCTTTCTTT.

The rearrangement uses TRBV27 and TRBJ2-7; TRBD1 aligns across 8 bases. The CDR3 sequence is 15 residues long. Germline lookup yields CDR1 MNHEY and CDR2 SMNVEV (reference sequence). V trimming: 11 bases; J trimming: 2 bases; junction bases outside the gene matches: 14. The DNA of the CDR3 is TGTGCCCGCCGGGACAGGCCCCCGGGGACCTACGAGCAGTACTTC. Amino acid sequence: CARRDRPPGTYEQYF.

The rearrangement joins TRBV6-1 to TRBJ2-5, with D unresolved. Near its end, the DNA agrees better with TRBJ2-7, so the J call may be wrong. The CDR3 length is 12 residues. Per germline, CDR1 MNHNS and CDR2 SASEGT. This CDR3 reads CASSEGFYEQYF. The CDR3 coding sequence is TGTGCCAGCAGTGAAGGGTTCTACGAGCAGTACTTC.